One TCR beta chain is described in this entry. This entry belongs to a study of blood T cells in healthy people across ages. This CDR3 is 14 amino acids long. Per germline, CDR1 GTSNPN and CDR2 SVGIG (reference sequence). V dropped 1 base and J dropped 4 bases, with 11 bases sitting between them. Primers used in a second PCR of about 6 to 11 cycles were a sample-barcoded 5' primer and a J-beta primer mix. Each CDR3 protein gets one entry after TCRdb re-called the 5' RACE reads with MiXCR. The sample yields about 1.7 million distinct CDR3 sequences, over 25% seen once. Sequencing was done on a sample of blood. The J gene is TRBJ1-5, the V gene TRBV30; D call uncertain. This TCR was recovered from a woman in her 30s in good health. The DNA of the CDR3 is TGTGCCTGGAGTGGGGGTTCCCGAAATCAGCCCCAGCATTTT. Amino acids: CAWSGGSRNQPQHF. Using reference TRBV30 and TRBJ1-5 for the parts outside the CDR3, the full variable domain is SQTIHQWPATLVQPVGSPLSLECTVEGTSNPNLYWYRQAAGRGLQLLFYSVGIGQISSEVPQNLSASRPQDRQFILSSKKLLLSDSGFYLCAWSGGSRNQPQHFGDGTRLSIL.